These T cell receptor beta chains were read from a single sample in a study of blood T cell repertoires in COVID-19. Assay used: immunoSEQ multiplex PCR; TCRdb lists only in-frame clones, some missing. This table has 150,000 to 200,000 clones, around 85% appearing once. The sample was peripheral blood. The receptors originated from a person aged 65-85 years with COVID-19, enrolled during active disease. The CDR3 runs from the conserved cysteine through the conserved F or W. Fields, in order: CDR3 protein, V gene, J gene, D gene, clone size. The D gene is left open where the match is weak. The listing skips clone size in some rows; elsewhere it reads once, few, many or a size class.

CDR3: CASSEFGTGRAGELFF; V: TRBV6-1; J: TRBJ2-2; D: TRBD1; size: NA
CDR3: CATSRGQGRSGELFF; V: TRBV15; J: TRBJ2-2; D: NA; size: NA
CDR3: CAISESTGRLNQPQHF; V: TRBV10-3; J: TRBJ1-5; D: NA; size: NA
CDR3: CASSLRQILSYEQYF; V: TRBV5-6; J: TRBJ2-7; D: NA; size: NA
CDR3: CASSLDYTREARIF; V: TRBV27; J: TRBJ2-1; D: TRBD2; size: NA
CDR3: CASSKSGQADYGYTF; V: TRBV21-1; J: TRBJ1-2; D: NA; size: NA
CDR3: CASSKVGTGFNLALNTIYF; V: TRBV21-1; J: TRBJ1-3; D: NA; size: once
CDR3: CASSRDPGTGGNEQYF; V: TRBV4-3; J: TRBJ2-7; D: TRBD1; size: NA
CDR3: CAMNSRGQSDEQYF; V: TRBV10-3; J: TRBJ2-7; D: TRBD1; size: NA
CDR3: CSVGSGSIPGELFF; V: TRBV29-1; J: TRBJ2-2; D: TRBD2; size: few
CDR3: CASSSGAGSGRGEQFF; V: TRBV19; J: TRBJ2-1; D: TRBD2; size: NA
CDR3: CATGGSSDTQYF; V: TRBV24-1; J: TRBJ2-3; D: NA; size: few
CDR3: CASSFTGQQNLGEQYF; V: TRBV5-1; J: TRBJ2-7; D: NA; size: NA
CDR3: CASTRHTSNQPQHF; V: TRBV28; J: TRBJ1-5; D: NA; size: few
CDR3: CASTWGTGDSEQYF; V: TRBV19; J: TRBJ2-7; D: TRBD1; size: NA
CDR3: CASSYQTWTGGGSPLHF; V: TRBV5-1; J: TRBJ1-6; D: TRBD1; size: once
CDR3: CASSDTGLSGNTIYF; V: TRBV25-1; J: TRBJ1-3; D: NA; size: NA
CDR3: CASSNTGYNGYTF; V: TRBV13; J: TRBJ1-2; D: NA; size: NA
CDR3: CASSFTGNRTEAFF; V: TRBV19; J: TRBJ1-1; D: NA; size: NA
CDR3: CASSGWTSGGSIAEQFF; V: TRBV6-2/TRBV6-3; J: TRBJ2-1; D: TRBD2; size: NA
CDR3: CATSSGVYNEQFF; V: TRBV9; J: TRBJ2-1; D: TRBD2; size: NA
CDR3: CASSMTENTDTQYF; V: TRBV27; J: TRBJ2-3; D: NA; size: NA
CDR3: CASSLVEQGTKIYF; V: TRBV5-1; J: TRBJ2-7; D: NA; size: few
CDR3: CASSFFRGTASGNTIYF; V: TRBV5-8; J: TRBJ1-3; D: TRBD1; size: NA
CDR3: CSVRDAGELFF; V: TRBV29-1; J: TRBJ2-2; D: NA; size: NA
CDR3: CASSQDTTGGHSPLHF; V: TRBV14; J: TRBJ1-6; D: TRBD1; size: NA
CDR3: CASRLAGNTIYF; V: TRBV19; J: TRBJ1-3; D: NA; size: NA
CDR3: CASSGSSGGPYEQYF; V: TRBV2; J: TRBJ2-7; D: NA; size: few
CDR3: CASSSTGDTEAFF; V: TRBV19; J: TRBJ1-1; D: TRBD1; size: NA
CDR3: CASSSGQWRAFF; V: TRBV5-6; J: TRBJ1-1; D: NA; size: NA
CDR3: CATSGAGDTGELFF; V: TRBV24-1; J: TRBJ2-2; D: TRBD2; size: NA
CDR3: CATSDTTGTEDGYTF; V: TRBV24-1; J: TRBJ1-2; D: TRBD1; size: once
CDR3: CASRGAATSSYEQYF; V: TRBV3-1/TRBV3-2; J: TRBJ2-7; D: NA; size: few
CDR3: CASSQGAGENGYTF; V: TRBV14; J: TRBJ1-2; D: NA; size: NA
CDR3: CASSRTTGASDYGYTF; V: TRBV18; J: TRBJ1-2; D: TRBD1; size: NA
CDR3: CASSEVARGRSEGYTF; V: TRBV6-1; J: TRBJ1-2; D: TRBD1; size: NA
CDR3: CASSSPSAAAFYEQYF; V: TRBV28; J: TRBJ2-7; D: NA; size: NA
CDR3: CASGLEAGGTGELFF; V: TRBV12-5; J: TRBJ2-2; D: NA; size: NA
CDR3: CASSPDRPVDTQYF; V: TRBV27; J: TRBJ2-3; D: TRBD1; size: NA
CDR3: CASSATGAYGYTF; V: TRBV3-1/TRBV3-2; J: TRBJ1-2; D: TRBD1; size: NA
CDR3: CASTRGGVSTDTQYF; V: TRBV9; J: TRBJ2-3; D: TRBD2; size: few
CDR3: CAGRDREQNTEAFF; V: TRBV2; J: TRBJ1-1; D: TRBD1; size: NA
CDR3: CSVPFPGNTEAFF; V: TRBV29-1; J: TRBJ1-1; D: NA; size: once
CDR3: CASSSPGRPASGGEQYF; V: TRBV5-4; J: TRBJ2-7; D: TRBD2; size: NA
CDR3: CASSEVFRRDQLGGKLFF; V: TRBV6-1; J: TRBJ1-4; D: NA; size: NA
CDR3: CASYEAGGLTETQYF; V: TRBV28; J: TRBJ2-5; D: TRBD2; size: NA
CDR3: CSVSIGDNQPQHF; V: TRBV29-1; J: TRBJ1-5; D: NA; size: NA
CDR3: CASSPKLEPTEAFF; V: TRBV5-4; J: TRBJ1-1; D: NA; size: NA
CDR3: CASSGVGPPGEQYF; V: TRBV6-2/TRBV6-3; J: TRBJ2-7; D: NA; size: NA
CDR3: CASSLGLAEQETQYF; V: TRBV3-1/TRBV3-2; J: TRBJ2-5; D: TRBD2; size: few
CDR3: CASSYSRTGAYEQYF; V: TRBV6-5; J: TRBJ2-7; D: TRBD1; size: NA
CDR3: CASSSGMTGNVGSPLHF; V: TRBV2; J: TRBJ1-6; D: TRBD1; size: NA
CDR3: CASSLHGGETQYF; V: TRBV7-3; J: TRBJ2-5; D: TRBD2; size: NA
CDR3: CASSQGLAPGEQYF; V: TRBV6-6; J: TRBJ2-7; D: TRBD2; size: NA